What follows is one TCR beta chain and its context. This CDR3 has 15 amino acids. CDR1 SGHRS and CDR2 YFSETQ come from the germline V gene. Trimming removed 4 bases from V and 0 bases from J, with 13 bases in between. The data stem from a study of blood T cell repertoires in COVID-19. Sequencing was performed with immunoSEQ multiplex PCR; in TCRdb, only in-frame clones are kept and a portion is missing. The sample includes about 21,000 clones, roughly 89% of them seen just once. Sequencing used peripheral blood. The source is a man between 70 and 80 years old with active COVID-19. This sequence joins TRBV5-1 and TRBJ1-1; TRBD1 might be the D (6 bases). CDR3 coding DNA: TGCGCCAGCAGCCAACAGGGATTCATGAACACTGAAGCTTTCTTT. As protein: CASSQQGFMNTEAFF.